This is a list of T cell receptor beta chains from one sample in a study of cytomegalovirus exposure and HLA in healthy donors. Sequencing was performed with immunoSEQ multiplex PCR; in TCRdb, only in-frame clones are kept and a portion is missing. The repertoire holds some 160,000 clones, 70% to 90% seen once, with approximately 2.5% in the top ten. The sequenced sample was PBMCs. Receptor source: a man aged 25-45 years in good health and CMV-seropositive. Each CDR3 is given with its conserved first and last residue. D genes are given only for firm matches. Only part of the rows carry a size: once, few, many, or a class if the clone is expanded.

abundance	v_gene	j_gene	d_gene	CDR3aa	CDR3nt
-	TRBV11-1	TRBJ2-3	TRBD2	CASRRGRTQYF	TGTGCCAGCCGGCGGGGGAGAACGCAGTATTTT
-	TRBV5-6	TRBJ2-1	TRBD2	CASSVGLAYNEQFF	TGTGCCAGCAGCGTGGGACTAGCATACAATGAGCAGTTCTTC
few	TRBV15	TRBJ2-5	-	CATSRARETQETQYF	TGTGCCACCAGCAGGGCACGGGAGACGCAAGAGACCCAGTACTTC
-	TRBV19	TRBJ1-2	-	CASSMEPPGGYTF	TGTGCCAGTAGCATGGAGCCCCCGGGAGGCTACACCTTC
-	TRBV18	TRBJ2-1	TRBD1	CASSPGTGHNEQFF	TGTGCCAGCTCACCGGGGACAGGGCACAATGAGCAGTTCTTC
-	TRBV11-2	TRBJ2-1	-	CASSLVGWGIQFF	TGTGCCAGCAGCTTAGTGGGATGGGGCATTCAGTTCTTC
-	TRBV6-5	TRBJ2-5	TRBD2	CASSPLVVGGDQYF	TGTGCCAGCAGTCCCCTGGTGGTGGGGGGGGACCAGTACTTC
-	TRBV2	TRBJ2-1	-	CASTGRGYNEQFF	TGTGCCAGCACCGGAAGGGGGTACAATGAGCAGTTCTTC
-	TRBV18	TRBJ2-1	-	CASSPWDLLSNEQFF	TGTGCCAGCTCACCTTGGGACTTGCTCAGCAATGAGCAGTTCTTC
-	TRBV18	TRBJ2-1	-	CASSPSGGSLYNEQFF	TGTGCCAGCTCACCGTCAGGAGGTTCCCTCTACAATGAGCAGTTCTTC
-	TRBV7-9	TRBJ2-1	TRBD2	CASSVPGLAGGTIVDEQFF	TGTGCCAGCAGCGTCCCGGGACTAGCGGGAGGGACCATCGTTGATGAGCAGTTCTTC
-	TRBV6-1	TRBJ2-2	TRBD2	CASSERTSGSRVNTGELFF	TGTGCCAGCAGTGAAAGGACTAGCGGGAGTCGTGTGAACACCGGGGAGCTGTTTTTT
-	TRBV27	TRBJ2-3	-	CASMPGGGRAKTDTQYF	TGTGCCAGCATGCCCGGAGGGGGGAGGGCCAAAACAGATACGCAGTATTTT